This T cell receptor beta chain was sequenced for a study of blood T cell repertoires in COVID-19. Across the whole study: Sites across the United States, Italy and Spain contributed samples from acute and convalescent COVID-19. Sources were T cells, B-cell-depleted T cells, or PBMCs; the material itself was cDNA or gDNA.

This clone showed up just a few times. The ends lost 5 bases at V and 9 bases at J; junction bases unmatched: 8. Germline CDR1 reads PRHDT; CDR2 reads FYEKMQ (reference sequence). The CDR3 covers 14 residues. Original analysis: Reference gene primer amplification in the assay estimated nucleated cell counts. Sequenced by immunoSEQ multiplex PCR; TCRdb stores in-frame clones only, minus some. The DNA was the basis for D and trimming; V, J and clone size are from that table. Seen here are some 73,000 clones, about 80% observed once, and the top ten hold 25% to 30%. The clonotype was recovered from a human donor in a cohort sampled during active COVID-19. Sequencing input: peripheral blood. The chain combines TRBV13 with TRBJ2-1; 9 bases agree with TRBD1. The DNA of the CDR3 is TGTGCCAGCAGCAGGGGACAGGGTATGGCTGAGCAGTTCTTC. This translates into CASSRGQGMAEQFF.